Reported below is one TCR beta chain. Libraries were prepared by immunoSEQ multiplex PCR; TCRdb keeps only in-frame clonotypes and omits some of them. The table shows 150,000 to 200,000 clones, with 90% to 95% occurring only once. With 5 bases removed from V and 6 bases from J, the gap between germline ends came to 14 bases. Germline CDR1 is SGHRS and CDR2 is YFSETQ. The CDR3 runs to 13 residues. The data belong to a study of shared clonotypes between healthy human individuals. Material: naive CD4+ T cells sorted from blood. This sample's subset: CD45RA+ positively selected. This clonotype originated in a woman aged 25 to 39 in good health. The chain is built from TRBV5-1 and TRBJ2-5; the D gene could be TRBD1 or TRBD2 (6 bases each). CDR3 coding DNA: TGCGCCAGCAGTGACGGGGGCGGCCAGACCCAGTACTTC. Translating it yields CASSDGGGQTQYF.